This entry is about one TCR beta chain. A much larger clone differs from this one at a single base, so this may be a read error. This entry is derived from a study of T-cell reconstitution after alpha-beta-depleted transplantation in children. Germline CDR1 MNHEY, CDR2 SVGEGT. CDR3 size: 11 residues. Unique molecular identifiers featured in how the TCRbeta library was prepared. TCRdb reprocessed the PCR reads via MiXCR and lists one record per CDR3 protein. The sample lists a few hundred thousand distinct CDR3 sequences; about 14% were seen once. The origin of this receptor is a human donor who donated a stem cell graft to a child with Fanconi anemia. The V call is TRBV6-2 or TRBV6-3, the J call TRBJ2-3; no clear D gene. Sequencing used PBMCs, obtained from the stem cell graft. CDR3 residues: CASRSTDTEYF. The CDR3 DNA is TGTGCCAGCAGGAGCACAGATACGGAGTATTTT.